These 30 T cell receptor beta chains originate from one sample sequenced in a study of T cell responses to AZD1222 COVID-19 vaccine. The data were produced by immunoSEQ multiplex PCR, yet TCRdb's version contains in-frame clones alone and is incomplete. The sample lists about 79,000 clones, 65% to 85% occurring once. The sequencing here drew on peripheral blood, taken on day 0 of AZD1222 vaccination. The receptors come from an adult in good health.

This clone was counted between two and nine times. The chain has TRBV19 and TRBJ2-1; 9 positions agree with TRBD2. Germline V lookup: CDR1 LNHDA, CDR2 SQIVND (reference sequence). This CDR3 contains 14 residues. J lost 6 bases, V lost 3 bases, and 3 bases had no gene match. The CDR3 sequence is CASSMSGGSNEQFF. CDR3 bases: TGTGCCAGTAGTATGAGCGGGGGGTCCAATGAGCAGTTCTTC.

V and J are TRBV27 and TRBJ2-7; 10 bases agree with TRBD1. This CDR3 comprises 15 residues. Trimming took 4 bases from V and 3 from J; bases not matched to a gene: 6. Germline CDR1 MNHEY, CDR2 SMNVEV (reference sequence). The CDR3 here is CASSSPGTGVYEQYF. Written as DNA, the CDR3 is TGTGCCAGCAGTTCCCCCGGGACAGGGGTCTACGAGCAGTACTTC.

The chain is built from TRBV6-6 and TRBJ2-2; 12 nucleotides agree with TRBD2. Trimming at V came to 7 bases and at J to 5 bases, leaving 8 bases not matched to a gene. The CDR3 contains 16 residues. The germline V gene has CDR1 MNHNY and CDR2 SVGAGI (reference sequence). The CDR3 sequence is CASNPSGGAYTGELFF. The DNA for the CDR3 is TGTGCCAGCAACCCTAGCGGGGGGGCGTATACCGGGGAGCTGTTTTTT.

V is TRBV19 and J is TRBJ1-4; unclear D gene. The CDR3 runs 15 residues. Germline V CDR1 and CDR2: LNHDA, SQIVND (reference sequence). Trimming cost V 1 base and J 8 bases, with 14 bases left between them. The CDR3 spells CASSIGGQSREKLFF. DNA of the CDR3: TGTGCCAGTAGTATAGGAGGCCAATCAAGAGAAAAACTGTTTTTT.

The V call is TRBV7-2, the J call TRBJ2-3; D is undetermined. Trimming cost V 1 base and J 4 bases, with 9 bases left between them. Germline assignment: CDR1 SGHTA and CDR2 FQGNSA. This CDR3 is built from 14 residues. In DNA form, the CDR3 reads TGTGCCAGCAGCTTAGAGGTATGTCCAGATACGCAGTATTTT. This codes for CASSLEVCPDTQYF.

The sample holds one count of this clone. This chain connects TRBV5-1 to TRBJ2-5; 11 nucleotides align to TRBD2. Trimming cost V 4 bases and J 6 bases; bases outside gene matches: 11. CDR3 length equals 16 residues. Germline V lookup: CDR1 SGHRS, CDR2 YFSETQ. The CDR3 loop is CASSRSGTSGDQTQYF. DNA for the CDR3: TGCGCCAGCAGCCGTTCCGGGACTAGCGGAGATCAGACCCAGTACTTC.

The chain has TRBV3-1 (or the pseudogene TRBV3-2) and TRBJ1-2, with 7 positions matching TRBD1. CDR1 and CDR2 from the germline V gene are LGHDT and YNNKEL (reference sequence). Trimming at V came to 3 bases and at J to 8 bases, leaving 12 bases not matched to a gene. This CDR3 comprises 15 residues. CDR3 in DNA: TGTGCCAGCAGCCACAAGGGGGCGAGTGCGAAGGGCTACACCTTC. This encodes CASSHKGASAKGYTF.

This clone was seen more than once but under ten times. The rearrangement links TRBV5-6 to TRBJ2-3, with D maybe TRBD2 (5 bases). V was trimmed by 0 bases and J by 4 bases, leaving 12 bases between them. Germline-derived CDR1 and CDR2 are SGHDT and YYEEEE. This CDR3 region has 15 residues. CDR3 in amino acids: CASSLGGPRADTQYF. Written as DNA, the CDR3 is TGTGCCAGCAGCTTGGGAGGGCCTCGTGCAGATACGCAGTATTTT.

A single count supports this clone. The chain uses TRBV7-9 and TRBJ1-2; no clear D gene. Trimming shortened V by 1 base and J by 6 bases, and 3 bases separated the two germline ends. The V gene's germline CDR1 is SEHNR and CDR2 FQNEAQ (reference sequence). The CDR3 runs to 11 residues. The DNA for the CDR3 is TGTGCCAGCAGCTTAGAGAATGGCTACACCTTC. It encodes CASSLENGYTF.

This chain joins TRBV5-6 and TRBJ1-1; no firm D call. Germline V gives CDR1 SGHDT, CDR2 YYEEEE. The ends were cut back, 1 base at V and 4 bases at J, with 8 bases in the middle. The length of the CDR3 is 13 residues. The CDR3 nucleotides read TGTGCCAGCAGCTTGTCGGGGTTCACTGAAGCTTTCTTT. As protein: CASSLSGFTEAFF.

The chain couples TRBV23-1 to TRBJ2-3; D is unresolved. TRBV23-1 is assigned to the ORF class and has an uncertain function. V shed 8 bases and J shed 5 bases, with 2 bases lying between them. This CDR3 has 9 residues. The CDR3 reads CASRDTQYF. The CDR3 nucleotides read TGCGCCAGCCGAGATACGCAGTATTTT.

In DNA, the CDR3 is TGCGCCAGCAGCCAAGGGATCCTCCAAGAGACCCAGTACTTC. As protein: CASSQGILQETQYF. This rearrangement joins TRBV4-1 to TRBJ2-5, with D hard to call. This CDR3 has 14 amino acids. V was shortened by 1 base and J by 1 base, with 7 bases between the two germline ends. Germline V gene lookup returns CDR1 MGHRA and CDR2 YSYEKL.

A few counts support this clone. This chain connects TRBV6-5 to TRBJ1-1, with D perhaps matching TRBD1 (6 bases). Germline CDR1 and CDR2: MNHEY and SVGAGI. The length of the CDR3 is 13 residues. Trimming removed 6 bases at V and 5 bases at J, with 13 bases between. The CDR3 nucleotides read TGTGCCAGCAGACCACAGGGAAGAACTGAAGCTTTCTTT. The encoded protein is CASRPQGRTEAFF.

This clone was observed a handful of times. This rearrangement joins TRBV18 to TRBJ2-4; no clear D gene. Germline V lookup: CDR1 KGHSH, CDR2 LQKENI. V was cut by 3 bases and J by 0 bases, with 12 bases left in between. There are 16 residues in the CDR3. The CDR3 coding sequence is TGTGCCAGCTCACCCGACCCACTTCTAGCCAAAAACATTCAGTACTTC. Protein product: CASSPDPLLAKNIQYF.

This rearrangement joins TRBV2 to TRBJ2-3; 7 bases map to TRBD1. Germline V gene sequence: CDR1 SNHLY, CDR2 FYNNEI. CDR3 length: 12 residues. J lost 8 bases, V lost 5 bases, and 4 bases had no gene match. The CDR3 DNA follows: TGTGCCAGCAGTTTACAGGGGAGTACGCAGTATTTT. This translates into CASSLQGSTQYF.

V is TRBV12-5 and J is TRBJ1-5; D is ambiguous. V was trimmed by 3 bases and J by 6 bases, leaving 3 bases between them. Germline CDR1 and CDR2: LGHNT and FRNRAP. The CDR3 covers 11 residues. For the CDR3, the DNA is TGTGCTAGTGGTTTTATTCAGCCCCAGCATTTT. Translating it yields CASGFIQPQHF.

V usage is TRBV21-1 and J usage is TRBJ2-7; the DNA was not used to check the table's D call, TRBD1. TRBV21-1 is a known pseudogene. The CDR3 contains 18 residues. The CDR3 DNA is TGTGCCAGCAGCAAAAAGTTATCACGACAGGCTCCCCTCTACGAGCAGTACTTC. It specifies CASSKKLSRQAPLYEQYF.

The V call is TRBV10-1, the J call TRBJ2-1; possible D gene TRBD1, 6 bases. V lost 6 bases to trimming and J lost 1 base, with 25 bases between them. This CDR3 comprises 19 residues. The germline V gene has CDR1 WNHNN and CDR2 SYGVQD (reference sequence). Written as DNA, the CDR3 is TGCGCCAGCAGGGTCAGGGGCAGGAAGGGAAGGTGGTCCTACAATGAGCAGTTCTTC. Its translation: CASRVRGRKGRWSYNEQFF.

The chain is built from TRBV5-5 and TRBJ1-2; D ambiguous. The CDR3 is made up of 13 amino acids. Trimming left V 0 bases short and J 4 bases short, with 7 bases between. Germline assignment: CDR1 SGHKS and CDR2 YYEKEE (reference sequence). CDR3 nucleotide sequence: TGTGCCAGCAGCTTGGAGCCAGCCTATGGCTACACCTTC. Amino acids: CASSLEPAYGYTF.

This clone was observed once. The chain links TRBV6-1 to TRBJ1-2, with D possibly matching TRBD1 (5 bases). V lost 3 bases, J lost 2 bases, and 16 bases lay in between. The germline V gene encodes CDR1 MNHNS and CDR2 SASEGT. This CDR3 has 16 residues. This CDR3 reads CASSDEQGPSNYGYTF. In nucleotides, the CDR3 is TGTGCCAGCAGTGATGAGCAGGGCCCCTCCAACTATGGCTACACCTTC.

The J gene is TRBJ2-5, the V gene TRBV10-1, with TRBD2 matching 11 bases. Germline V CDR1 and CDR2: WNHNN, SYGVQD (reference sequence). This CDR3 comprises 15 residues. V dropped 4 bases and J dropped 2; count of bases not matched to a gene: 3. For the CDR3, the DNA is TGCGCCAGCAGTGTAACTAGCGGGGGTCAAGAGACCCAGTACTTC. Protein sequence: CASSVTSGGQETQYF.

The chain is built from TRBV28 and TRBJ1-6, with TRBD1 identical over 8 bases. The germline gives CDR1 MDHEN, CDR2 SYDVKM. V lost 6 bases and J lost 13; bases outside the gene matches: 14. This CDR3 is 15 amino acids long. The CDR3 is CASSTSSTGVAPLHF. CDR3 sequence (DNA): TGTGCCAGCAGCACTTCATCGACAGGGGTAGCCCCCCTCCACTTT.

The chain recombines TRBV4-1 with TRBJ1-1, with no clear D. The V gene's germline CDR1 is MGHRA and CDR2 YSYEKL. The CDR3 spans 16 residues. Trimming stripped 0 bases from V and 4 bases from J, with 15 bases between. The CDR3: CASSQDRVGVTTEAFF. As DNA, the CDR3 is TGCGCCAGCAGCCAAGATAGGGTGGGTGTGACCACTGAAGCTTTCTTT.

This chain uses TRBV29-1 with TRBJ1-2; D might be TRBD1 (5 bases). From germline, CDR1 is SQVTM and CDR2 ANQGSEA. This CDR3 contains 12 residues. The V end was cut by 7 bases, the J end by 7 bases, with 16 bases between. CDR3 nucleotides: TGCAGCGCCATGAGGCAGGGCGGTGGCTACACCTTC. Protein: CSAMRQGGGYTF. Full variable domain (outside the CDR3, taken from reference TRBV29-1 and TRBJ1-2): SAVISQKPSRDICQRGTSLTIQCQVDSQVTMMFWYRQQPGQSLTLIATANQGSEATYESGFVIDKFPISRPNLTFSTLTVSNMSPEDSSIYLCSAMRQGGGYTFGSGTRLTVV.

This clone turned up a few times. The chain combines TRBV6-1 with TRBJ2-7; either TRBD1 or TRBD2 may fit D (5 bases each). V was shortened by 4 bases and J by 3 bases, with 19 bases between the two germline ends. The CDR3 loop spans 16 amino acids. Germline CDR1 reads MNHNS; CDR2 reads SASEGT. This CDR3 reads CASSGDGPGTDYEQYF. The CDR3 region has the DNA TGTGCCAGCAGTGGGGACGGGCCGGGGACCGACTACGAGCAGTACTTC.

V is TRBV7-2 and J is TRBJ2-1; 13 bases fit TRBD2. Losses at the gene ends were 3 bases for V and 7 bases for J; bases not matched to a gene: 9. Looked up from germline, CDR1 is SGHTA and CDR2 is FQGNSA. The CDR3 sequence is 17 residues long. CDR3 nucleotide sequence: TGTGCCAGCAGCTTTAGGTCCGGGACTAGCGGGACTAATGAGCAGTTCTTC. It translates to CASSFRSGTSGTNEQFF.

CDR3 loop: CASSRGQINEKLFF. The CDR3 nucleotides are TGCGCCAGCAGCAGAGGACAGATTAATGAAAAACTGTTTTTT. This rearrangement joins TRBV5-1 to TRBJ1-4, with a weak D call TRBD1 (6 bases). Germline values: CDR1 SGHRS, CDR2 YFSETQ. The V end was cut by 4 bases, the J end by 4 bases, with 11 bases between. The CDR3 consists of 14 residues. The full variable domain, rest sourced from reference TRBV5-1 and TRBJ1-4, is KAGVTQTPRYLIKTRGQQVTLSCSPISGHRSVSWYQQTPGQGLQFLFEYFSETQRNKGNFPGRFSGRQFSNSRSEMNVSTLELGDSALYLCASSRGQINEKLFFGSGTQLSVL.

This chain joins TRBV18 and TRBJ2-2; 7 nucleotides align to TRBD1. Per germline, CDR1 KGHSH and CDR2 LQKENI. V was clipped by 3 bases and J by 9 bases; unmatched bases: 4. The CDR3 spans 13 residues. This CDR3 reads CASSPNRGWELFF. CDR3 sequence (DNA): TGTGCCAGCTCACCCAACAGGGGATGGGAGCTGTTTTTT.

This clone has just one count. The CDR3 spells CASGGGWNEQFF. CDR3 coding DNA: TGTGCCTCCGGCGGGGGGTGGAATGAGCAGTTCTTC. J is TRBJ2-1 and V is TRBV12-3 or TRBV12-4, with TRBD2 identical over 8 bases. The CDR3 covers 12 residues. Losses at the gene ends were 11 bases for V and 7 bases for J; bases not matched to a gene: 7.

V usage is TRBV5-6 and J usage is TRBJ2-2; D not resolved. The germline V and J ends were trimmed by 4 bases and 2 bases, with 6 bases remaining between them. Germline V gene data show CDR1 as SGHDT and CDR2 as YYEEEE. This CDR3 region has 13 residues. For the CDR3, the DNA is TGTGCCAGCAGCCCTCCAAACACCGGGGAGCTGTTTTTT. This gives the protein CASSPPNTGELFF.